A selection of T cell receptor beta chains follows, all from one sample in a study of immune cell composition in non-small cell lung cancer. Profiling relied on immunoSEQ multiplex PCR, and the TCRdb table lists in-frame clones only, not all of them. The sample holds about 14,000 clones, around 75% seen once. Sequenced input: lung tumor tissue. The source of these receptors is a human donor with non-small cell lung cancer. Both conserved end residues are part of each CDR3. Each record gives: CDR3 DNA, CDR3 protein, V gene, J gene, clone size, D gene. D genes are given only for firm matches. Part of the rows lack a size; the others show once, few, many or a class for expanded clones.

CDR3nt: TGTGCCAGCAGCGGAATAGCGGTCCCCTACAATGAGCAGTTCTTC; CDR3aa: CASSGIAVPYNEQFF; v_gene: TRBV5-4; j_gene: TRBJ2-1; abundance: few; d_gene: NA
CDR3nt: TGTGCCAGTAGTATAAGTACTAGCGGGAGGCCGAGTGAAGAGACCCAGTACTTC; CDR3aa: CASSISTSGRPSEETQYF; v_gene: TRBV19; j_gene: TRBJ2-5; abundance: NA; d_gene: TRBD2
CDR3nt: TGTGCCAGCAGACATGCGGGGGGCCGGGAGACCCAGTACTTC; CDR3aa: CASRHAGGRETQYF; v_gene: TRBV7-2; j_gene: TRBJ2-5; abundance: once; d_gene: TRBD2
CDR3nt: TGTGCCAGCAGTTCGGGACTAGCGGGAGACGAGCAGTACTTC; CDR3aa: CASSSGLAGDEQYF; v_gene: TRBV5-4; j_gene: TRBJ2-7; abundance: NA; d_gene: TRBD2
CDR3nt: TGTGCCAGCAGTTTTGGGGGGAGACGTGCTTTCTTT; CDR3aa: CASSFGGRRAFF; v_gene: TRBV28; j_gene: TRBJ1-1; abundance: NA; d_gene: NA
CDR3nt: TGTGCCAGCAGCAACACTCTGGGACAGCGGGGCTACACCTTC; CDR3aa: CASSNTLGQRGYTF; v_gene: TRBV7-2; j_gene: TRBJ1-2; abundance: NA; d_gene: TRBD1
CDR3nt: TGTGCCTGGGGCCCCGGAGCGGCCATATATTTT; CDR3aa: CAWGPGAAIYF; v_gene: TRBV30; j_gene: TRBJ1-3; abundance: once; d_gene: NA
CDR3nt: TGTGCCAGCTCACCACTAATTAGCACAGATACGCAGTATTTT; CDR3aa: CASSPLISTDTQYF; v_gene: TRBV18; j_gene: TRBJ2-3; abundance: NA; d_gene: NA
CDR3nt: TGCGCCAGCAGCTTGCCTGGACAGGACTATGGCTACACCTTC; CDR3aa: CASSLPGQDYGYTF; v_gene: TRBV5-1; j_gene: TRBJ1-2; abundance: once; d_gene: TRBD1
CDR3nt: TGTGCCAGCAGCTTGCGGGGCTACGAGCAGTACTTC; CDR3aa: CASSLRGYEQYF; v_gene: TRBV7-3; j_gene: TRBJ2-7; abundance: NA; d_gene: NA
CDR3nt: TGTGCCAGCACCACTGGGGGGGCTAACTCACCCCTCCACTTT; CDR3aa: CASTTGGANSPLHF; v_gene: TRBV6-1; j_gene: TRBJ1-6; abundance: NA; d_gene: NA
CDR3nt: TGTGCCAGCAGTGAAAAACCCCCGGGGGAGAACACTGAAGCTTTCTTT; CDR3aa: CASSEKPPGENTEAFF; v_gene: TRBV6-1; j_gene: TRBJ1-1; abundance: NA; d_gene: NA
CDR3nt: TGTGCCAGCAGTTTGCTCGGACTAGCGGTATACAATGAGCAGTTCTTC; CDR3aa: CASSLLGLAVYNEQFF; v_gene: TRBV28; j_gene: TRBJ2-1; abundance: NA; d_gene: TRBD2
CDR3nt: TGTGCCAGCAGTTACTCACAGGGGGCCGGGGAGCTGTTTTTT; CDR3aa: CASSYSQGAGELFF; v_gene: TRBV6-5; j_gene: TRBJ2-2; abundance: NA; d_gene: TRBD1
CDR3nt: TGTGCCAGTAGTCTGGGGACAGGCCGCGAGCAGTACTTC; CDR3aa: CASSLGTGREQYF; v_gene: TRBV19; j_gene: TRBJ2-7; abundance: NA; d_gene: TRBD1
CDR3nt: TGTGCCAGTAGTATATACCGGGACAGTCGAAGCACCGGGGAGCTGTTTTTT; CDR3aa: CASSIYRDSRSTGELFF; v_gene: TRBV19; j_gene: TRBJ2-2; abundance: NA; d_gene: TRBD1
CDR3nt: TGTGCCAGCAGTGTGAGGGTAGGAGAGACCCAGTACTTC; CDR3aa: CASSVRVGETQYF; v_gene: TRBV6-4; j_gene: TRBJ2-5; abundance: NA; d_gene: NA
CDR3nt: TGTGCCAGTAGTAGGGAACAGGGGAATGGCTACACCTTC; CDR3aa: CASSREQGNGYTF; v_gene: TRBV19; j_gene: TRBJ1-2; abundance: NA; d_gene: TRBD1
CDR3nt: TGCGCCAGCAGCTTGTCTTCAGTCTCTGAAGCTTTCTTT; CDR3aa: CASSLSSVSEAFF; v_gene: TRBV5-1; j_gene: TRBJ1-1; abundance: NA; d_gene: NA
CDR3nt: TGTGCCAGCAGCTTAGGTCCAGGGTGGTATGGCTACACCTTC; CDR3aa: CASSLGPGWYGYTF; v_gene: TRBV7-8; j_gene: TRBJ1-2; abundance: NA; d_gene: NA
CDR3nt: TGTGCCGGCCACTCACCCGACAGGGGCTTCCCGGCTAACTATGGCTACACCTTC; CDR3aa: CAGHSPDRGFPANYGYTF; v_gene: TRBV27; j_gene: TRBJ1-2; abundance: NA; d_gene: TRBD1
CDR3nt: TGCGCCAGCAGCCAGGAGGGTGACGGGCGGTATGGCTACACCTTC; CDR3aa: CASSQEGDGRYGYTF; v_gene: TRBV4-3; j_gene: TRBJ1-2; abundance: NA; d_gene: NA
CDR3nt: TGTGCCAGCTCACCGATGAATCGACAAAGCACCTACGAGCAGTACTTC; CDR3aa: CASSPMNRQSTYEQYF; v_gene: TRBV18; j_gene: TRBJ2-7; abundance: NA; d_gene: NA
CDR3nt: TGTGCCAGCAGCCCAGGGGGCGCCGGGGAGCTGTTTTTT; CDR3aa: CASSPGGAGELFF; v_gene: TRBV7-2; j_gene: TRBJ2-2; abundance: NA; d_gene: TRBD1
CDR3nt: TGTGCCAGTACAAAAGGATGGGCGCGGGAGAACACAGATACGCAGTATTTT; CDR3aa: CASTKGWARENTDTQYF; v_gene: TRBV19; j_gene: TRBJ2-3; abundance: NA; d_gene: TRBD2
CDR3nt: TGTGCCAGCTCCCGGTACAATGAGCAGTTCTTC; CDR3aa: CASSRYNEQFF; v_gene: TRBV7-9; j_gene: TRBJ2-1; abundance: once; d_gene: NA
CDR3nt: TGTGCCAGCAGCTTTACTAGCGGGGGGCCTAGCTCCTACGAGCAGTACTTC; CDR3aa: CASSFTSGGPSSYEQYF; v_gene: TRBV4-2; j_gene: TRBJ2-7; abundance: NA; d_gene: TRBD2
CDR3nt: TGTGCCAGCAGCGTAGGTTTCGCGAGCTCCTATAATTCACCCCTCCACTTT; CDR3aa: CASSVGFASSYNSPLHF; v_gene: TRBV9; j_gene: TRBJ1-6; abundance: once; d_gene: NA
CDR3nt: TGCGCCAGCAGCTTCACTAGCGGGGGGGCCTCAGATACGCAGTATTTT; CDR3aa: CASSFTSGGASDTQYF; v_gene: TRBV5-1; j_gene: TRBJ2-3; abundance: NA; d_gene: TRBD2